The present T cell receptor beta chain was sequenced within a study of sequential checkpoint blockade in melanoma (dated 2019 in TCRdb). Broadly, across the study: In a 1:1 randomization, patients received either first-line nivolumab then ipilimumab (arm A) or ipilimumab then nivolumab (arm B). Maintenance nivolumab came after each of the two trial sequences.

TCRbeta CDR3 regions were immunosequenced from genomic DNA with the immunoSEQ Assay. Before high-throughput sequencing, genomic DNA was amplified using bias-controlled multiplex PCR. The authors processed their data as follows. To quantify the absolute abundance of each unique TCRbeta CDR3 region, the sequences were collapsed and filtered. Clonality, defined as 1 minus Pielou's evenness, was calculated using only productive rearrangements. A previously published method was used to identify clones with significantly greater frequencies in on-treatment samples than in baseline samples. TCRdb took over this immuneACCESS table, retaining in-frame rearrangements with V and J assigned. Such tables are incomplete; in checked studies, under half of the missing clones stem from an unresolved V gene, and the remainder is unexplained. V and J calls and clone size come straight from that table; D and trimming were deduced from the DNA. The sample table holds 20,000 to 25,000 clones, of which approximately 68% were seen once. The ten top clones hold roughly a fifth of the sample.

Details on this clone: What antigen it recognizes has not been identified. No quality values exist for individual bases; no much larger clone is one base distant.

This specimen's treatment or condition label, per the study, means: randomized to nivolumab then ipilimumab (arm A) or the reverse (arm B). Prior DNA-damaging chemotherapy had not been received by any trial patient. A FACS Aria II flow cytometer was used to sort live CD3+CD8+ cells that were negative for CD19 and CD56 from thawed PBMCs. Samples came from patients with melanoma in CheckMate 064, a randomized, open-label phase II trial of sequential checkpoint blockade. Peripheral blood mononuclear cells were collected by leukapheresis, purified with Ficoll-Paque, and frozen in human serum with around 10% DMSO. Right after sorting, the blood CD3+CD8+ cells were verified to be >95% pure, and DNA extraction followed. Findings and caveats that apply to the study as a whole: The response-prediction model combining TCR metrics and mutation burden needs validation in larger, independent patient cohorts.

The sample in question was CD8+ T cells sorted from blood (inferred from file names), obtained from a patient given nivolumab and ipilimumab in sequence. The receptor's source is a human donor with melanoma.

The DNA is as follows: TGTGCCATCAGCGGGACAGGGGGCCGCGAGCAGTACTTC. This is translated as CAISGTGGREQYF. The chain employs TRBV10-3 and TRBJ2-7, with 12 bases in between that match TRBD1. For CDR1 and CDR2, the germline V gene lists ENHRY and SYGVKD. The CDR3 runs 13 residues from the cysteine to the phenylalanine. Just CDR3 DNA is preserved here, 39 bases in frame from base 1. V ends up 6 bases short and J 6 bases short, with an unmatched junction base count of 3.